The 12 T cell receptor beta chains reported below all come from one sample, sequenced in a study of cytomegalovirus exposure and HLA in healthy donors. Amplification used 60 Vbeta primers and 13 Jbeta primers. Method: immunoSEQ multiplex PCR; TCRdb's copy keeps in-frame clones and lacks some. The table has over 85,000 clones, around 81% seen once; the top ten hold 4.5% to 5.5%. The sample taken for sequencing was PBMCs. Receptors originate from a man aged 40-55 years in good health and CMV-seropositive.

V and J are TRBV11-2 and TRBJ1-1; possible D gene TRBD1, 5 bases. V was trimmed by 2 bases and J by 5 bases, leaving 15 bases between them. CDR1 and CDR2 from the germline V gene are SGHAT and FQNNGV. CDR3 length: 15 amino acids. The CDR3 DNA reads as TGTGCCAGCAGCTTATCCCGGGGGGGAACGACTGAAGCTTTCTTT. Its protein is CASSLSRGGTTEAFF.

The V call is TRBV28, the J call TRBJ2-1; 12 bases are shared with TRBD2. The V gene end was trimmed by 3 bases and the J gene end by 9 bases; junction bases not matched to a gene: 6. CDR1 and CDR2 from the germline V gene are MDHEN and SYDVKM. This CDR3 has 15 amino acids. The CDR3 protein is CASSLTGLAGIEQFF. CDR3 bases: TGTGCCAGCAGTTTGACCGGACTAGCGGGAATTGAGCAGTTCTTC.

As for this clone: It differs at one base from a far larger clone, so likely a read error. V is TRBV5-6 and J is TRBJ1-1; no clear D. The CDR3 has 16 residues. Germline CDR1 and CDR2: SGHDT and YYEEEE. The V end lost 1 base, the J end lost 0 bases, and 13 bases lay between the germline ends. CDR3 DNA sequence: TGTGCCAGCAGCTTGTCCCACAACCCCATGAACACTGAAGCTTTCTTT. It encodes CASSLSHNPMNTEAFF.

The rearrangement joins TRBV27 to TRBJ2-1; D is perhaps TRBD2 (5 bases). Germline CDR1 and CDR2: MNHEY and SMNVEV (reference sequence). Trimming cost V 6 bases and J 9 bases, with 15 bases left between them. This CDR3 region has 13 residues. This CDR3 is CASRNPVAGEQFF. CDR3 nucleotide sequence: TGTGCCAGCAGGAACCCCGTCGCGGGTGAGCAGTTCTTC.

The chain joins TRBV9 to TRBJ1-2, with TRBD1 matching 9 bases. The germline CDR1 and CDR2 sequences are SGDLS and YYNGEE. With V trimmed by 3 bases and J by 2 bases, 5 bases remained unmatched. CDR3 size: 15 residues. CDR3 sequence reads: CASSGRTGDNYGYTF. CDR3 DNA: TGTGCCAGCAGCGGCCGGACAGGGGACAACTATGGCTACACCTTC.

The chain has TRBV7-9 and TRBJ2-5; tentative D call: TRBD2 (6 bases). The CDR3 is made up of 15 amino acids. V was shortened by 2 bases and J by 2 bases, with 12 bases between the two germline ends. Germline loops: CDR1 SEHNR, CDR2 FQNEAQ (reference sequence). The CDR3: CASSLMGLAQETQYF. Written as DNA, the CDR3 is TGTGCCAGCAGCTTAATGGGACTGGCTCAAGAGACCCAGTACTTC.

The chain employs TRBV2 and TRBJ1-1; 10 bases fit TRBD1. V was pared by 6 bases and J by 1 base, with 11 bases of the junction left unmatched. This CDR3 comprises 17 residues. Per the germline V gene, CDR1 is SNHLY and CDR2 is FYNNEI. The CDR3 DNA reads TGTGCCAGCAGGGCCGGGACAGGGGTCCTTTCGAACACTGAAGCTTTCTTT. This sequence encodes CASRAGTGVLSNTEAFF.

The chain joins TRBV11-2 to TRBJ2-7, with TRBD1 as a possible D gene (6 bases). Germline CDR1 is SGHAT and CDR2 is FQNNGV. V gave up 0 bases and J gave up 0 bases, with 6 bases separating them. This CDR3 has 14 amino acids. This chain's CDR3 is CASSLDRGSYEQYF. CDR3 sequence (DNA): TGTGCCAGCAGCTTAGACAGGGGCTCCTACGAGCAGTACTTC.

On this clone: Other DNA sequences within the sample encode an identical CDR3. The rearrangement uses TRBV19 and TRBJ1-1; no clear D. The V gene's germline CDR1 is LNHDA and CDR2 SQIVND (reference sequence). V was trimmed by 1 base and J by 0 bases, leaving 6 bases between them. CDR3 length: 14 residues. The CDR3 region has the DNA TGTGCCAGTAGTATAGGAGTTATGAACACTGAAGCTTTCTTT. The encoded protein is CASSIGVMNTEAFF.

Comments on this clone: At one boundary the junction diverges from the germline segment, which might be a read error. The chain links TRBV30 to TRBJ2-7, with D possibly being TRBD1 (5 bases). This CDR3 has 16 residues. Germline V gives CDR1 GTSNPN, CDR2 SVGIG (reference sequence). As DNA, the CDR3 is TGTGCCCGGAGACTCCCACAGGCTATTCTACCTTACGAGCAGTACTTC. Translating it yields CARRLPQAILPYEQYF.

The rearrangement links TRBV5-1 to TRBJ1-1, with 9 bases identical to TRBD1. V lost 5 bases, J lost 0 bases, and 2 bases stayed unmatched. This CDR3 is built from 14 residues. Germline CDR1 is SGHRS and CDR2 is YFSETQ. DNA for the CDR3: TGCGCCAGCAGTTGGGACAGGGTGAACACTGAAGCTTTCTTT. The encoded protein is CASSWDRVNTEAFF.

The J gene is TRBJ2-1, the V gene TRBV6-5; 9 nucleotides align to TRBD2. Germline assignment: CDR1 MNHEY and CDR2 SVGAGI. This CDR3 comprises 16 residues. Trimming removed 4 bases from V and 2 bases from J; junction bases left unmatched: 6. CDR3 sequence (DNA): TGTGCCAGCAGTTGGCCGCGGGGGGGCCCCTACAATGAGCAGTTCTTC. Translating it yields CASSWPRGGPYNEQFF.